This entry features one T cell receptor beta chain sequence. The antigen remains undetermined. Sequencing was performed with immunoSEQ multiplex PCR; in TCRdb, only in-frame clones are kept and a portion is missing. The table has 110,000 to 150,000 clones, 70% to 85% seen once. V was pared by 3 bases and J by 4 bases, with 12 bases of the junction left unmatched. The CDR3 covers 18 residues. CDR1 is SGDLS and CDR2 is YYNGEE in the germline V gene. This record comes from a study of cytotoxic CD8 clonotypes in ibrutinib-treated CLL. General observations from the study: Baseline clonality was higher than in age-matched healthy donors and moved in step with circulating CD8+ T-cell counts.

The sequence was obtained from a human donor with chronic lymphocytic leukemia. The sample was PBMCs, taken after 12 months of ibrutinib treatment. The chain uses TRBV9 and TRBJ2-7; TRBD2 matches at 14 bases. The CDR3 region has the DNA TGTGCCAGCAGCGCCGCCGGGACTAGCGGGAGTATGGGGTACGAGCAGTACTTC. It yields the protein CASSAAGTSGSMGYEQYF.